This T cell receptor beta chain comes out of a study of Ad26.COV2.S vaccination and SARS-CoV-2 variants. Study context: Ad26.COV2.S shots went into the muscle once or twice, 56 days apart.

The CDR3 runs 15 residues. CDR1 is LGHNA and CDR2 is YNFKEQ in the germline V gene. V gave up 2 bases and J gave up 5 bases, with 13 bases separating them. The sample's treatment: about 20 received Ad26.COV2.S at low or high dose, single or two shots; five or six received placebo; per-sample allocation not given. Sample collection was performed on day 63 after the first vaccine or placebo injection. This table comes from immunoSEQ multiplex PCR, and its TCRdb copy is limited to in-frame clones, with some not included. The table includes some 340,000 clones, 85% to 90% detected once. This specimen consisted of peripheral blood, obtained in a trial of Ad26.COV2.S vaccine versus placebo. The origin of this receptor is a person aged 18 to 65 who received the Ad26.COV2.S COVID-19 vaccine or a placebo. J is TRBJ2-1 and V is TRBV4-2; maybe TRBD2 (7 bases). The CDR3: CASSQRGGPNNEQFF. The DNA for the CDR3 is TGTGCCAGCAGCCAAAGGGGGGGACCCAACAATGAGCAGTTCTTC.